The next 26 T cell receptor beta chains were all read from a single sample in a study of cytomegalovirus exposure and HLA in healthy donors. PCR amplification relied on 60 Vbeta primers (plus 13 Jbeta primers). Repertoires were generated with immunoSEQ multiplex PCR, while TCRdb's copy carries only in-frame clones and drops some. The sample lists 100,000 or so clones; roughly 77% were seen once. The specimen was PBMCs. These receptors were taken from a human donor in good health.

This sequence joins TRBV6-6 and TRBJ2-7; D remains unclear. The V gene's germline CDR1 is MNHNY and CDR2 SVGAGI (reference sequence). The CDR3 consists of 12 residues. Trimming took off 0 bases at V and 3 bases at J, with 3 bases between the two ends. The CDR3, as DNA: TGTGCCAGCAGTTACTCTAGCTACGAGCAGTACTTC. Translation: CASSYSSYEQYF.

This clone occurred once. The V call is TRBV9, the J call TRBJ1-6, with 7 bases identical to TRBD1. The J segment lost 6 bases and the V segment lost 0 bases, leaving 9 bases of the junction unmatched. This CDR3 has 17 residues. From germline, CDR1 is SGDLS and CDR2 YYNGEE. This CDR3 reads CASSVEGRGSLNSPLHF. DNA of the CDR3: TGTGCCAGCAGCGTAGAAGGCAGGGGGTCCCTTAATTCACCCCTCCACTTT.

The table lists this clone with a count of one. The chain joins TRBV2 to TRBJ2-4, with 7 bases that match TRBD1. The ends lost 5 bases at V and 2 bases at J; junction bases unmatched: 3. Germline V gene data show CDR1 as SNHLY and CDR2 as FYNNEI. The CDR3 covers 14 residues. As DNA, the CDR3 is TGTGCCAGCAGTTGGGACAGTACCAAAAACATTCAGTACTTC. Translating it yields CASSWDSTKNIQYF.

The genes are TRBV28 and TRBJ2-2; D unclear. The CDR3 extends over 13 amino acids. The germline V gene has CDR1 MDHEN and CDR2 SYDVKM. Trimming removed 1 base at V and 5 bases at J, with 5 bases between. CDR3 protein: CASSLSPTGELFF. CDR3 nucleotide sequence: TGTGCCAGCAGTTTATCCCCAACCGGGGAGCTGTTTTTT.

The chain recombines TRBV4-2 with TRBJ2-1; the match to TRBD2 covers 8 bases. V lost 0 bases, J lost 16 bases, and 14 bases stayed unmatched. The CDR3 spans 15 residues. Germline V gives CDR1 LGHNA, CDR2 YNFKEQ. This CDR3 reads CASSQETSSGLGKFF. CDR3 coding DNA: TGTGCCAGCAGCCAAGAAACCTCTAGCGGGCTTGGTAAATTCTTC.

This rearrangement joins TRBV28 to TRBJ2-7; 12 nucleotides match TRBD2. From germline, CDR1 is MDHEN and CDR2 SYDVKM. V shed 3 bases and J 4 bases; nucleotides not matched to a gene: 4. CDR3 length equals 15 residues. The CDR3 here is CASSFSGTSGYEQYF. For the CDR3, the DNA is TGTGCCAGCAGTTTCTCCGGGACTAGCGGGTACGAGCAGTACTTC. Using reference TRBV28 and TRBJ2-7 for the parts outside the CDR3, the full variable domain is DVKVTQSSRYLVKRTGEKVFLECVQDMDHENMFWYRQDPGLGLRLIYFSYDVKMKEKGDIPEGYSVSREKKERFSLILESASTNQTSMYLCASSFSGTSGYEQYFGPGTRLTVT.

In its sample, this clone was seen a few times. At one end the junction does not follow the germline gene, possibly because of a read error. This CDR3 reads CASSLDSREVVPQHF. CDR3 sequence (DNA): TGTGCCAGTAGTCTAGACAGTCGGGAAGTCGTACCCCAGCATTTT. The V gene is TRBV19, the J gene TRBJ1-5, with a possible D match to TRBD1 (5 bases). This CDR3 is 15 amino acids long. The germline V gene has CDR1 LNHDA and CDR2 SQIVND (reference sequence).

This chain links TRBV9 with TRBJ1-2, with TRBD1 identical over 7 bases. The length of the CDR3 is 17 residues. With 0 bases clipped from V and 8 bases from J, the junction kept 16 bases outside the gene matches. CDR1 is SGDLS, CDR2 YYNGEE, per germline. The CDR3 bases are TGTGCCAGCAGCGTAGAGAGATCGAGCAGGGGGTACGGGGGCTACACCTTC. This gives the protein CASSVERSSRGYGGYTF.

The chain carries TRBV28 and TRBJ1-1; 10 nucleotides match TRBD1. Trimming removed 6 bases from V and 5 bases from J; junction bases left unmatched: 6. This CDR3 spans 14 amino acids. CDR1 is MDHEN, CDR2 SYDVKM, per germline. The CDR3 nucleotides read TGTGCCAGCAGCACGACAGGGGGCCGGACTGAAGCTTTCTTT. Amino acid sequence: CASSTTGGRTEAFF.

The V call is TRBV28, the J call TRBJ2-6, with D possibly being TRBD1 (6 bases). Germline loops: CDR1 MDHEN, CDR2 SYDVKM. The germline V and J ends were trimmed by 9 bases and 4 bases, with 16 bases remaining between them. The CDR3 is 15 residues long. The CDR3: CASTGIGGGANVLTF. CDR3 nucleotides: TGTGCCAGTACAGGGATAGGTGGCGGGGCCAACGTCCTGACTTTC.

The DNA of the CDR3 is TGTGCCAGCAGCGTAAACAGGGAGTTGGGTTCACCCCTCCACTTT. Translation gives CASSVNRELGSPLHF. V usage is TRBV5-6 and J usage is TRBJ1-6, with D maybe TRBD1 (6 bases). Deletions cut 4 bases from V and 9 bases from J, with 17 bases between. The CDR3 is 15 residues long. Germline assignment: CDR1 SGHDT and CDR2 YYEEEE.

The chain recombines TRBV7-2 with TRBJ2-2; 8 bases align to TRBD1. The CDR3 spans 15 residues. With 6 bases clipped from V and 1 base from J, the junction kept 4 bases outside the gene matches. Per germline, CDR1 SGHTA and CDR2 FQGNSA. CDR3 loop: CASRSGTGNTGELFF. The CDR3, as DNA: TGTGCCAGCAGATCCGGGACAGGGAACACCGGGGAGCTGTTTTTT.

DNA of the CDR3: TGCGCCAGCAGCCCCCGGGTCCTAGCGGGCTCCGAGCAGTACTTC. Its protein is CASSPRVLAGSEQYF. J is TRBJ2-7 and V is TRBV4-3; 8 bases align to TRBD2. The V and J ends lost 4 bases and 6 bases, in that order; junction bases with no gene match: 11. Germline V gives CDR1 LGHNA, CDR2 YSLEER. CDR3 size: 15 residues.

This chain uses TRBV6-5 with TRBJ1-1; TRBD1 aligns across 7 bases. Looked up from germline, CDR1 is MNHEY and CDR2 is SVGAGI. The CDR3 is 15 amino acids. V lost 2 bases, J lost 1 base, and 4 bases stayed unmatched. In DNA form, the CDR3 reads TGTGCCAGCAGTTACGGGGGACAGCCGAACACTGAAGCTTTCTTT. Translated: CASSYGGQPNTEAFF.

This clone appeared a few times. The chain joins TRBV28 to TRBJ2-1, with TRBD2 as a possible D gene (5 bases). V gave up 5 bases and J gave up 2 bases, with 13 bases separating them. The CDR3 is made up of 15 amino acids. CDR1 MDHEN and CDR2 SYDVKM come from the germline V gene. DNA for the CDR3: TGTGCCAGCAGTCCCAAGCGGCGTCCCTACAATGAGCAGTTCTTC. Its protein is CASSPKRRPYNEQFF. The variable domain in full, completed from reference TRBV28 and TRBJ2-1, reads DVKVTQSSRYLVKRTGEKVFLECVQDMDHENMFWYRQDPGLGLRLIYFSYDVKMKEKGDIPEGYSVSREKKERFSLILESASTNQTSMYLCASSPKRRPYNEQFFGPGTRLTVL.

This chain links TRBV30 with TRBJ2-5; perhaps TRBD1 as D (6 bases). The CDR3 contains 14 residues. V lost 1 base and J 5 bases, leaving 14 bases between the germline ends. CDR1 is GTSNPN and CDR2 is SVGIG in the germline V gene (reference sequence). This CDR3 reads CAWSAGGLKETQYF. CDR3 coding DNA: TGTGCCTGGAGTGCTGGGGGCCTAAAGGAGACCCAGTACTTC. Drawing the rest from reference TRBV30 and TRBJ2-5, the complete variable domain is SQTIHQWPATLVQPVGSPLSLECTVEGTSNPNLYWYRQAAGRGLQLLFYSVGIGQISSEVPQNLSASRPQDRQFILSSKKLLLSDSGFYLCAWSAGGLKETQYFGPGTRLLVL.

This clone was picked up one time. The V gene is TRBV14, the J gene TRBJ2-7; TRBD1 agrees at 7 bases. This CDR3 has 16 amino acids. CDR1 is SGHDN and CDR2 is FVKESK in the germline V gene. After removal of 3 bases from V and 3 bases from J, the junction contained 11 bases not matched to a gene. The CDR3 sequence is CASSHGNRGLHYEQYF. The CDR3 DNA follows: TGTGCCAGCAGCCACGGGAACAGGGGCCTACACTACGAGCAGTACTTC.

A single count supports this clone. J is TRBJ2-1 and V is TRBV5-1; tentatively, D is TRBD1 (5 bases). The V gene's germline CDR1 is SGHRS and CDR2 YFSETQ. V lost 7 bases and J lost 3, with 14 bases in between. The length of the CDR3 is 14 residues. DNA of the CDR3: TGCGCCAGCCGCCCTGGGGCTAGCTACAATGAGCAGTTCTTC. Translation: CASRPGASYNEQFF.

This clone was counted between two and nine times. The V and J genes are TRBV12-5 and TRBJ1-1; possible D gene TRBD1, 6 bases. CDR1 is LGHNT, CDR2 FRNRAP, per germline. This CDR3 is 15 amino acids long. V was cut by 0 bases and J by 8 bases, with 16 bases left in between. The CDR3 bases are TGTGCTAGTGGTTTGGTACAGGGCCGCTTGACGGAAGCTTTCTTT. It encodes CASGLVQGRLTEAFF.

This clone has only a few counts. The V call is TRBV6-1, the J call TRBJ1-3; 10 nucleotides line up with TRBD1. The CDR3 consists of 11 residues. Losses at the gene ends were 4 bases for V and 13 bases for J; bases not matched to a gene: 1. The germline V gene encodes CDR1 MNHNS and CDR2 SASEGT. CDR3 nucleotide sequence: TGTGCCAGCAGTGTGGGACAGGGGATATATTTT. This codes for CASSVGQGIYF.

This chain uses TRBV11-1 with TRBJ2-1; 14 nucleotides match TRBD2. The germline CDR1 and CDR2 sequences are SGHAT and FQDESV (reference sequence). V trimming: 1 base; J trimming: 1 base; junction bases outside the gene matches: 6. CDR3 length: 19 amino acids. CDR3 sequence: CASSLVGGTSGSSYNEQFF. The CDR3 DNA follows: TGTGCCAGCAGCTTAGTTGGGGGGACTAGCGGGAGTTCCTACAATGAGCAGTTCTTC. The complete variable domain, with remaining parts taken from reference TRBV11-1 and TRBJ2-1, reads EAEVAQSPRYKITEKSQAVAFWCDPISGHATLYWYRQILGQGPELLVQFQDESVVDDSQLPKDRFSAERLKGVDSTLKIQPAELGDSAMYLCASSLVGGTSGSSYNEQFFGPGTRLTVL.

The chain recombines TRBV5-1 with TRBJ1-2; 8 bases map to TRBD1. CDR1 SGHRS and CDR2 YFSETQ come from the germline V gene. The CDR3 extends over 15 amino acids. The ends lost 4 bases at V and 0 bases at J; junction bases unmatched: 5. CDR3 sequence reads: CASSPRTGTNYGYTF. CDR3 nucleotides: TGCGCCAGCAGCCCCCGGACAGGGACTAACTATGGCTACACCTTC.

The chain recombines TRBV6-6 with TRBJ2-7, with 11 bases fitting TRBD2. The CDR3 has 12 amino acids. Germline V gene lookup returns CDR1 MNHNY and CDR2 SVGAGI (reference sequence). The trim removed 5 bases at V and 13 bases at J, leaving 7 bases unmatched. In DNA, the CDR3 is TGTGCCAGCAGTCCCCTAGCGGGAGGCTTATACTTC. It encodes CASSPLAGGLYF.

The chain recombines TRBV14 with TRBJ2-7; 11 nucleotides agree with TRBD2. Germline-derived CDR1 and CDR2 are SGHDN and FVKESK. V lost 1 base to trimming and J lost 2 bases; unmatched junction nucleotides: 4. The CDR3 has 16 amino acids. The CDR3 region is CASSQGNSGRAYEQYF. The CDR3 DNA is TGTGCCAGCAGCCAAGGGAATAGCGGGAGGGCCTACGAGCAGTACTTC.

The V call is TRBV7-9, the J call TRBJ1-1, with 11 bases matching TRBD1. The CDR3 totals 16 residues. The germline V gene encodes CDR1 SEHNR and CDR2 FQNEAQ (reference sequence). V was clipped by 5 bases and J by 2 bases; unmatched bases: 7. CDR3 sequence (DNA): TGTGCCAGCAGCCCCGGACAGGGGGCGATTAACACTGAAGCTTTCTTT. Translated: CASSPGQGAINTEAFF.

The gene calls are TRBV6-5 and TRBJ2-2; 7 bases line up with TRBD1. J was trimmed by 6 bases and V by 6 bases; bases with no gene match: 4. The germline V gene encodes CDR1 MNHEY and CDR2 SVGAGI. The CDR3 has 13 residues. The CDR3 region is CASRVTGAGELFF. The CDR3 DNA sequence: TGTGCCAGCAGGGTTACAGGGGCCGGGGAGCTGTTTTTT.